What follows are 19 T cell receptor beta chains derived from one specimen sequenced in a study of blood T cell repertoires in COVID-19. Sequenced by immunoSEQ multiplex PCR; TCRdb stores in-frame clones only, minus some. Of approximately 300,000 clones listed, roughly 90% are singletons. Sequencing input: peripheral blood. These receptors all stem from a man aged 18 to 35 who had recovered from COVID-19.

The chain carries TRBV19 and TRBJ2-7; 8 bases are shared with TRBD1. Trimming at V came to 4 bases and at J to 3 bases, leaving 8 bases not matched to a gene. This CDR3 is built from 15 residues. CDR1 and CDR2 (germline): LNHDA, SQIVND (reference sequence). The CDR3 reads CASSTGSGGFYEQYF. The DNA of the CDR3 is TGTGCCAGTAGTACCGGGTCAGGGGGCTTCTACGAGCAGTACTTC.

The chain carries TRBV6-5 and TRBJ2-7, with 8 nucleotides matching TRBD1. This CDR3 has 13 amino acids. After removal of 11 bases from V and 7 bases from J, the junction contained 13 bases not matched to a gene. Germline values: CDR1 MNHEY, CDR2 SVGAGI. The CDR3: CAGRRTGPGEQYF. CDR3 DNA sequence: TGTGCCGGCCGAAGGACAGGGCCAGGGGAGCAGTACTTC.

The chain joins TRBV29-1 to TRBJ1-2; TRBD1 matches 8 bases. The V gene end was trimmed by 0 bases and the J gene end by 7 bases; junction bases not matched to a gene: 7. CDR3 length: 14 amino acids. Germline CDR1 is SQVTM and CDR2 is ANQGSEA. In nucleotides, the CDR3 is TGCAGCGTTGAAGAGGGCGACAGGGGTCCTGGCTACACCTTC. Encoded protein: CSVEEGDRGPGYTF.

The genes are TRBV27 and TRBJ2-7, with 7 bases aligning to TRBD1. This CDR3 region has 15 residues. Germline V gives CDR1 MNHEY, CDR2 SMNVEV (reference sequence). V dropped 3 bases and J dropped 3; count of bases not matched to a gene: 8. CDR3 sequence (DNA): TGTGCCAGCAGTTTGAAGGGGGCAACGGGCTACGAGCAGTACTTC. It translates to CASSLKGATGYEQYF.

The CDR3 here is CASSLTRRSYEQYF. As DNA, the CDR3 is TGTGCCAGCAGTTTAACTCGCCGTTCCTACGAGCAGTACTTC. The V and J genes are TRBV27 and TRBJ2-7; D not certain. The CDR3 length is 14 residues. V gave up 2 bases and J gave up 1 base, with 9 bases separating them. Germline loops: CDR1 MNHEY, CDR2 SMNVEV (reference sequence).

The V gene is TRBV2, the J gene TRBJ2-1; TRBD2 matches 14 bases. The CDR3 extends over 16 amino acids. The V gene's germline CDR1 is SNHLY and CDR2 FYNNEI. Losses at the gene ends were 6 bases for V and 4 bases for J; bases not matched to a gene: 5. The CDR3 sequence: CASSGTSGSKYNEQFF. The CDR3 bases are TGTGCCAGCAGCGGGACTAGCGGGAGTAAGTACAATGAGCAGTTCTTC.

The CDR3 nucleotides read TGTGCCAGCAAAGTCAGTTTGAACACTGAAGCTTTCTTT. This gives the protein CASKVSLNTEAFF. J is TRBJ1-1 and V is TRBV2; D is unresolved. V was shortened by 7 bases and J by 0 bases, with 9 bases between the two germline ends. The CDR3 spans 13 residues. Germline V lookup: CDR1 SNHLY, CDR2 FYNNEI.

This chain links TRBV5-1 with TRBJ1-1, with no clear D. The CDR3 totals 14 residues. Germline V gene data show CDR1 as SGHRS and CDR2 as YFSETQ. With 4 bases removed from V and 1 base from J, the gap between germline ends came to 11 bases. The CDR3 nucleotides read TGCGCCAGCAGCCTCGCCCGACAGAACACTGAAGCTTTCTTT. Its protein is CASSLARQNTEAFF.

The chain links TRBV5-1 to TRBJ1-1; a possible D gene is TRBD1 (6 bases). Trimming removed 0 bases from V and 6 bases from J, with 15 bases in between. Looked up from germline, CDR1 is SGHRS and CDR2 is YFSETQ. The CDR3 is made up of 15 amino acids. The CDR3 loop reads CASSLDETGRPEAFF. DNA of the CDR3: TGCGCCAGCAGCTTGGATGAGACAGGTAGACCTGAAGCTTTCTTT.

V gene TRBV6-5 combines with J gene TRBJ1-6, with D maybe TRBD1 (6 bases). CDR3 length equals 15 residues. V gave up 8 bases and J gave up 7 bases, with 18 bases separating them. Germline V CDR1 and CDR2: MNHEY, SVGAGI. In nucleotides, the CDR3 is TGTGCCAGCGGGGAAACAGGGATTGGAAATTCACCCCTCCACTTT. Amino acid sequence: CASGETGIGNSPLHF.

Here the CDR3 DNA reads TGTGCCAGCAGTTTAGGCGACAGGGTCTCTGGAAACACCATATATTTT. This translates into CASSLGDRVSGNTIYF. The rearrangement joins TRBV28 to TRBJ1-3; 7 bases agree with TRBD1. This CDR3 comprises 16 residues. Germline assignment: CDR1 MDHEN and CDR2 SYDVKM. The V segment lost 2 bases and the J segment 0 bases; nucleotides outside the gene matches: 4.

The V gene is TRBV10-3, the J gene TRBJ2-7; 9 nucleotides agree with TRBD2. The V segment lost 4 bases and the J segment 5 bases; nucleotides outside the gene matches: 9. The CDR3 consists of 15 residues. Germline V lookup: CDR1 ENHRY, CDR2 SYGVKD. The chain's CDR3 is CAISVGLAGGDEQYF. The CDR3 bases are TGTGCCATCAGTGTCGGACTGGCGGGAGGGGACGAGCAGTACTTC.

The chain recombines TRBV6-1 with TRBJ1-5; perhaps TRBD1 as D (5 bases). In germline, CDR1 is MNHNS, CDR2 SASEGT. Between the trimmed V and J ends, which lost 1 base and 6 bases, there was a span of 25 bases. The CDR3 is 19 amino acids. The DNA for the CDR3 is TGTGCCAGCAGTGAAGTGGGGGGTTCGGGAGATGTAAGGGGTCAGCCCCAGCATTTT. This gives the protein CASSEVGGSGDVRGQPQHF.

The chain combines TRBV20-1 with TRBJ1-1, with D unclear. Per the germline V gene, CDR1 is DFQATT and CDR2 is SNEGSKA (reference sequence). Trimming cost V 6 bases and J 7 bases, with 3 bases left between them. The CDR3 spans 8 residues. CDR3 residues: CSAYEAFF. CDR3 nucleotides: TGCAGTGCCTATGAAGCTTTCTTT.

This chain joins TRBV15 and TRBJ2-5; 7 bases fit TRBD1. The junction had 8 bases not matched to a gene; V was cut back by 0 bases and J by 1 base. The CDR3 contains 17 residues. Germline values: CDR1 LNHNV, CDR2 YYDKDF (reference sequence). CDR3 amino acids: CATSREPTRDSQETQYF. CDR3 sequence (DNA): TGTGCCACCAGCAGAGAACCAACCCGGGACAGCCAAGAGACCCAGTACTTC.

The CDR3 DNA is TGTGCCAGTAGTATGAGCCACTGGACTGAAGCTTTCTTT. Translated, it gives CASSMSHWTEAFF. The rearrangement links TRBV19 to TRBJ1-1; D not resolved. The germline V gene has CDR1 LNHDA and CDR2 SQIVND (reference sequence). The CDR3 consists of 13 residues. Trimming took off 3 bases at V and 5 bases at J, with 10 bases between the two ends.

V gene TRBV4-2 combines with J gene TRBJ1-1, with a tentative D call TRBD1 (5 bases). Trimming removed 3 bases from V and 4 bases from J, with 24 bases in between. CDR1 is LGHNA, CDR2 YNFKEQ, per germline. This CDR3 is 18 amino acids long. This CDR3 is CASSQAWEFGAGGTEAFF. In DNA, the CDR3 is TGTGCCAGCAGCCAGGCATGGGAGTTCGGGGCGGGAGGCACTGAAGCTTTCTTT.

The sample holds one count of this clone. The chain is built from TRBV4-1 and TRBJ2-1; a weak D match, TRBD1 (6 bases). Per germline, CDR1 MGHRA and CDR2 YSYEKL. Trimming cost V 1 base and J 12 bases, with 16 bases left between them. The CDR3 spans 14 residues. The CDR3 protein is CASSQADRTVGQFF. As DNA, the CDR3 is TGCGCCAGCAGCCAAGCTGACAGGACAGTAGGGCAGTTCTTC.

The CDR3, as DNA: TGTGCCAGCAGTACTGATTTAAGGCTTGCATCTAGCTCCTACGAGCAGTACTTC. Its translation: CASSTDLRLASSSYEQYF. The chain has TRBV6-2 or TRBV6-3 and TRBJ2-7; the D is unclear. V shed 5 bases and J shed 0 bases, with 23 bases lying between them. The germline CDR1 and CDR2 sequences are MNHEY and SVGEGT. The CDR3 extends over 18 amino acids.